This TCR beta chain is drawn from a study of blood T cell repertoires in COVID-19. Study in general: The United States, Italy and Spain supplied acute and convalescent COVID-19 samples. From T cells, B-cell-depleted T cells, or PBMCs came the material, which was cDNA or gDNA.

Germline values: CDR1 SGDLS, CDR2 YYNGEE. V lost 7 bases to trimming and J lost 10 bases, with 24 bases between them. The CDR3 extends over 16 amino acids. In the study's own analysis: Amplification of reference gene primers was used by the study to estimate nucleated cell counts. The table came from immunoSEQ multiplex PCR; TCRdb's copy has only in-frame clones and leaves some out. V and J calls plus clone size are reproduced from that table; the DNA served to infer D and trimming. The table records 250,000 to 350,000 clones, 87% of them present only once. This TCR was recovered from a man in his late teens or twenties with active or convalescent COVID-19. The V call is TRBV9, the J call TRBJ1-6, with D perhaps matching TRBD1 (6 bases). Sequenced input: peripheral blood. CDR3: CASARRERQDRSPLHF. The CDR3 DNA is TGTGCCAGCGCCCGTAGAGAGAGACAGGATCGGTCACCCCTCCACTTT.